A selection of T cell receptor beta chains follows, all from one sample in a study of shared clonotypes between healthy human individuals. Clones were read by immunoSEQ multiplex PCR, and TCRdb kept only the in-frame ones, dropping some. The table shows 2 million to 2.5 million clones, with about 95% occurring only once. The sample taken for sequencing was naive CD8+ T cells sorted from blood. These receptor sequences come from a man younger than 30 in good health. The CDR3 runs from the conserved cysteine through the conserved F or W. Fields, in order: J gene, D gene, clone size, CDR3 length, V gene, CDR3 protein, CDR3 DNA. The D gene is left open where the match is weak. The size of a clone is reported for some rows only, either as once, few or many, or as a class for expanded clones.

J gene: TRBJ2-1; D gene: TRBD1; clone size: NA; CDR3 length: 13; V gene: TRBV10-1; CDR3 protein: CASSETGDDEQFF; CDR3 DNA: TGCGCCAGCAGTGAGACAGGGGACGATGAGCAGTTCTTC
J gene: TRBJ2-1; D gene: TRBD2; clone size: NA; CDR3 length: 17; V gene: TRBV7-9; CDR3 protein: CASSSSAGSLAGNEQFF; CDR3 DNA: TGTGCCAGCAGCTCCAGTGCAGGGAGCCTAGCGGGGAATGAGCAGTTCTTC
J gene: TRBJ2-1; D gene: NA; clone size: NA; CDR3 length: 13; V gene: TRBV29-1; CDR3 protein: CSVELVLGDEQFF; CDR3 DNA: TGCAGCGTTGAACTTGTCTTGGGCGATGAGCAGTTCTTC
J gene: TRBJ1-1; D gene: TRBD1; clone size: once; CDR3 length: 19; V gene: TRBV27; CDR3 protein: CASSSFLSGDRGIGTEAFF; CDR3 DNA: TGTGCCAGCAGTTCATTTTTAAGTGGGGACAGGGGGATTGGCACTGAAGCTTTCTTT
J gene: TRBJ2-1; D gene: NA; clone size: NA; CDR3 length: 13; V gene: TRBV27; CDR3 protein: CASSLSPLHEQFF; CDR3 DNA: TGTGCCAGCAGTTTATCCCCTCTTCACGAGCAGTTCTTC
J gene: TRBJ2-7; D gene: TRBD1; clone size: NA; CDR3 length: 13; V gene: TRBV9; CDR3 protein: CASSGTDPFEQYF; CDR3 DNA: TGTGCCAGCAGTGGGACAGACCCTTTCGAGCAGTACTTC
J gene: TRBJ1-6; D gene: NA; clone size: NA; CDR3 length: 13; V gene: TRBV27; CDR3 protein: CASSFSSGWSLHF; CDR3 DNA: TGTGCCAGCAGTTTTTCGTCAGGTTGGTCCCTCCACTTT
J gene: TRBJ2-1; D gene: NA; clone size: NA; CDR3 length: 15; V gene: TRBV30; CDR3 protein: CAWSGGESRYNEQFF; CDR3 DNA: TGTGCCTGGAGCGGCGGGGAATCGCGCTACAATGAGCAGTTCTTC
J gene: TRBJ1-1; D gene: NA; clone size: NA; CDR3 length: 11; V gene: TRBV29-1; CDR3 protein: CSVVSAGIAFF; CDR3 DNA: TGCAGCGTTGTATCGGCAGGGATCGCTTTCTTT
J gene: TRBJ2-7; D gene: NA; clone size: NA; CDR3 length: 13; V gene: TRBV19; CDR3 protein: CASSPGAPYEQYF; CDR3 DNA: TGTGCCAGTAGTCCCGGGGCCCCCTACGAGCAGTACTTC
J gene: TRBJ2-7; D gene: TRBD2; clone size: NA; CDR3 length: 16; V gene: TRBV4-3; CDR3 protein: CASSQDRGLGGYEQYF; CDR3 DNA: TGCGCCAGCAGCCAAGATCGAGGACTAGGAGGCTACGAGCAGTACTTC
J gene: TRBJ2-1; D gene: NA; clone size: NA; CDR3 length: 19; V gene: TRBV7-9; CDR3 protein: CASSLLVGEVGRTYNEQFF; CDR3 DNA: TGTGCCAGCAGCTTACTAGTGGGGGAGGTTGGGCGGACCTACAATGAGCAGTTCTTC
J gene: TRBJ1-2; D gene: NA; clone size: NA; CDR3 length: 15; V gene: TRBV6-5; CDR3 protein: CASSYRQDANYGYTF; CDR3 DNA: TGTGCCAGCAGTTACAGGCAGGACGCTAACTATGGCTACACCTTC
J gene: TRBJ2-6; D gene: NA; clone size: NA; CDR3 length: 17; V gene: TRBV7-8; CDR3 protein: CASSLLRGVSGANVLTF; CDR3 DNA: TGTGCCAGCAGCTTACTACGGGGAGTCTCTGGGGCCAACGTCCTGACTTTC
J gene: TRBJ2-7; D gene: NA; clone size: NA; CDR3 length: 13; V gene: TRBV10-1; CDR3 protein: CASSESGVGEQYF; CDR3 DNA: TGCGCCAGCAGTGAATCGGGAGTGGGGGAGCAGTACTTC
J gene: TRBJ2-5; D gene: NA; clone size: NA; CDR3 length: 13; V gene: TRBV5-4; CDR3 protein: CASSFYSRETQYF; CDR3 DNA: TGTGCCAGCAGCTTCTATTCCAGGGAGACCCAGTACTTC
J gene: TRBJ1-1; D gene: NA; clone size: NA; CDR3 length: 12; V gene: TRBV6-6; CDR3 protein: CASSYGLPEAFF; CDR3 DNA: TGTGCCAGCAGTTACGGTCTCCCTGAAGCTTTCTTT
J gene: TRBJ2-7; D gene: NA; clone size: NA; CDR3 length: 15; V gene: TRBV19; CDR3 protein: CASSSNWQGPYEQYF; CDR3 DNA: TGTGCCAGTAGTTCCAACTGGCAGGGCCCCTACGAGCAGTACTTC
J gene: TRBJ1-6; D gene: NA; clone size: NA; CDR3 length: 13; V gene: TRBV10-2; CDR3 protein: CASSEGMGEPLHF; CDR3 DNA: TGCGCCAGCAGTGAGGGAATGGGGGAACCCCTCCACTTT
J gene: TRBJ1-1; D gene: TRBD1; clone size: NA; CDR3 length: 15; V gene: TRBV6-1; CDR3 protein: CASSPRTGAGTEAFF; CDR3 DNA: TGTGCCAGCAGCCCCCGGACAGGGGCCGGCACTGAAGCTTTCTTT
J gene: TRBJ2-7; D gene: TRBD1; clone size: NA; CDR3 length: 14; V gene: TRBV7-9; CDR3 protein: CASSNTGDSYEQYF; CDR3 DNA: TGTGCCAGCAGCAATACAGGGGACTCCTACGAGCAGTACTTC
J gene: TRBJ1-4; D gene: NA; clone size: NA; CDR3 length: 14; V gene: TRBV19; CDR3 protein: CASSTYSNLVKLFF; CDR3 DNA: TGTGCCAGTAGTACCTACAGTAATCTTGTGAAACTGTTTTTT
J gene: TRBJ2-7; D gene: TRBD2; clone size: NA; CDR3 length: 14; V gene: TRBV13; CDR3 protein: CASSLAGTSDEQYF; CDR3 DNA: TGTGCCAGCAGCTTAGCCGGGACTAGTGACGAGCAGTACTTC
J gene: TRBJ2-3; D gene: NA; clone size: NA; CDR3 length: 13; V gene: TRBV11-3; CDR3 protein: CASSSGPGVREYF; CDR3 DNA: TGTGCCAGCAGCTCAGGACCCGGGGTACGGGAGTATTTT
J gene: TRBJ2-7; D gene: NA; clone size: NA; CDR3 length: 13; V gene: TRBV28; CDR3 protein: CASSLGLSYEQYF; CDR3 DNA: TGTGCCAGCAGTTTAGGGCTCTCCTACGAGCAGTACTTC
J gene: TRBJ2-5; D gene: NA; clone size: NA; CDR3 length: 14; V gene: TRBV9; CDR3 protein: CASSVSGSVETQYF; CDR3 DNA: TGTGCCAGCAGCGTTTCGGGTTCAGTAGAGACCCAGTACTTC
J gene: TRBJ1-1; D gene: NA; clone size: NA; CDR3 length: 15; V gene: TRBV28; CDR3 protein: CASSLPPEGQTEAFF; CDR3 DNA: TGTGCCAGCAGTTTACCCCCGGAGGGTCAGACTGAAGCTTTCTTT
J gene: TRBJ2-7; D gene: NA; clone size: NA; CDR3 length: 14; V gene: TRBV5-4; CDR3 protein: CASAWDGGFYEQYF; CDR3 DNA: TGTGCCAGCGCTTGGGATGGGGGATTTTACGAGCAGTACTTC